The subject of this entry is one T cell receptor beta chain. The sample is drawn from a study of blood T cell repertoires in COVID-19. Overall study context: The cDNA or gDNA used as material had been derived from T cells, B-cell-depleted T cells, or PBMCs.

Per the germline V gene, CDR1 is SGHRS and CDR2 is YFSETQ. CDR3 length equals 14 residues. J lost 1 base, V lost 1 base, and 0 bases had no gene match. In the original workflow: Estimation of nucleated cell counts relied on the amplification of reference gene primers. The data were produced by immunoSEQ multiplex PCR, yet TCRdb's version contains in-frame clones alone and is incomplete. V and J calls and clone size come straight from that table; D and trimming were deduced from the DNA. The repertoire includes 29,000 or so clones, around 90% of them detected once, and under 2.5% sits in the top ten. This receptor was obtained from a man between 45 and 60 years old with active COVID-19. Sequencing was done on a sample of peripheral blood. The J gene is TRBJ1-1, the V gene TRBV5-1; 8 bases map to TRBD1. Here the CDR3 reads CASSLTGGNTEAFF. In nucleotides, the CDR3 is TGCGCCAGCAGCTTGACAGGGGGGAACACTGAAGCTTTCTTT. The variable domain in full, completed from reference TRBV5-1 and TRBJ1-1, reads KAGVTQTPRYLIKTRGQQVTLSCSPISGHRSVSWYQQTPGQGLQFLFEYFSETQRNKGNFPGRFSGRQFSNSRSEMNVSTLELGDSALYLCASSLTGGNTEAFFGQGTRLTVV.